Listed below are T cell receptor beta chains from one sample, sequenced in a study of blood T cell repertoires in COVID-19. Sequenced by immunoSEQ multiplex PCR; TCRdb stores in-frame clones only, minus some. In the table there are some 140,000 clones, approximately 85% of which are singletons. Input material: peripheral blood. The receptors were gathered from a man in his 60s with COVID-19, enrolled during active disease. Both conserved end residues are part of each CDR3. A D gene is named only where the DNA matches it firmly. Clone size is not always given. Where it is, it says once, few, many or a class for expanded clones.

v_gene	abundance	j_gene	d_gene	CDR3nt	CDR3aa
TRBV6-6	NA	TRBJ2-7	TRBD1	TGTGCCAGCAGTAACGTGGGACAGGGGGCCTACGAGCAGTACTTC	CASSNVGQGAYEQYF
TRBV6-5	NA	TRBJ1-3	NA	TGTGCCAGCAGTCAGGGGAGCAGCTCTGGAAACACCATATATTTT	CASSQGSSSGNTIYF
TRBV7-2	NA	TRBJ2-1	NA	TGTGCCAGCAGCCGGGACTCAGCGTACAATGAGCAGTTCTTC	CASSRDSAYNEQFF
TRBV28	NA	TRBJ2-1	TRBD1	TGTGCCAGCAGCACCGGGACAGGGGGATCAATGAAGCAGTTCTTC	CASSTGTGGSMKQFF
TRBV10-3	NA	TRBJ2-1	TRBD2	TGTGCCATCAGGGGGACTAGCGGCCAGTCCTACAATGAGCAGTTCTTC	CAIRGTSGQSYNEQFF
TRBV5-4	once	TRBJ2-6	TRBD2	TGTGCCAGCAGCTCGGGGGGGCCTGGGGCCAACGTCCTGACTTTC	CASSSGGPGANVLTF
TRBV27	once	TRBJ2-5	TRBD2	TGTGCCAGCACCCTACCCGCCGGACTAGCGGGACTACAAGAGACCCAGTACTTC	CASTLPAGLAGLQETQYF
TRBV7-9	NA	TRBJ1-3	TRBD1	TGTGCCAGCAGCTCACCGCGGGAGGGGGCTGGATCTGGAAACACCATATATTTT	CASSSPREGAGSGNTIYF
TRBV5-8	NA	TRBJ2-6	TRBD1	TGTGCCAGCAGCTTGGATGGGACAGCTAGGCCCTCTGGGGCCAACGTCCTGACTTTC	CASSLDGTARPSGANVLTF
TRBV6-5	NA	TRBJ1-4	NA	TGTGCCAGCACTAAAGAACGGGAGGGGAATGAAAAACTGTTTTTT	CASTKEREGNEKLFF
TRBV19	NA	TRBJ2-3	TRBD2	TGTGCCAGTAGTATGCGCCTTACTAGCGGGGCTAGCACAGATACGCAGTATTTT	CASSMRLTSGASTDTQYF
TRBV18	NA	TRBJ1-2	NA	TGTGCCAGCTCACAACAGAACAACTATGGCTACACCTTC	CASSQQNNYGYTF